This record looks at one TCR beta chain sequence and its context. Its antigen remains unidentified. The sample originates from a study of human T cells and chemical hapten exposure. Study-wide background: Patch tests delivered 0.01% DPC to the upper back and were evaluated at 6 days. Mostly female, the patients presented with alopecia areata, totalis or universalis. Findings of the study overall: TCRs at high frequency, those above 1 in 1000, did not change with DPC sensitization.

Time point denoted: patch test 2, 6 weeks after DPC sensitization. Treatment reported: therapeutic diphenylcyclopropenone sensitization with weekly scalp DPC. The library gave individual cDNA molecules unique molecular identifiers. TCRdb used MiXCR to reprocess the RACE reads, holding one entry per CDR3 protein. The data show roughly 150,000 distinct CDR3 sequences, approximately 12% seen once. The germline V gene encodes CDR1 SGHTA and CDR2 FQGNSA. This CDR3 comprises 19 residues. J was trimmed by 5 bases and V by 5 bases; bases with no gene match: 15. This TCR was sampled from a woman aged 45-59 years with alopecia areata. Some clones in this sample may be carry-over from other donors' samples. J is TRBJ2-1 and V is TRBV7-2; 13 nucleotides match TRBD2. Material: whole blood, obtained in connection with sensitization to the hapten diphenylcyclopropenone (DPC). The CDR3 is CASSRYGTSGIGGHNEQFF. CDR3 DNA: TGTGCCAGCAGCCGATACGGGACTAGCGGGATTGGGGGGCACAATGAGCAGTTCTTC.